These 22 T cell receptor beta chains were all obtained from the same sample, sequenced in a study of blood T cell repertoires in COVID-19. Only in-frame clones appear in the TCRdb table, and some are missing; sequencing was by immunoSEQ multiplex PCR. Here the sample spans 150,000 or so clones, about 86% being singletons. Sequencing was performed on PBMCs or T cells enriched from blood (not recorded which). These receptor sequences come from a man in his forties or fifties who had recovered from COVID-19.

Comments on this clone: This CDR3 is also generated by other DNA sequences in the sample. The V gene is TRBV5-1, the J gene TRBJ2-3, with D tentatively TRBD2 (6 bases). This CDR3 contains 14 residues. V was clipped by 0 bases and J by 5 bases, with 10 bases between them. Germline-derived CDR1 and CDR2 are SGHRS and YFSETQ. The CDR3 coding sequence is TGCGCCAGCAGCTTGGAGACTAGAGGAGATACGCAGTATTTT. Its translation is CASSLETRGDTQYF.

The chain has TRBV11-1 and TRBJ2-1; 9 bases agree with TRBD2. The trim removed 1 base at V and 7 bases at J, leaving 8 bases unmatched. This CDR3 region has 16 residues. Germline V gives CDR1 SGHAT, CDR2 FQDESV (reference sequence). CDR3: CASSLVGGGAKNEQFF. CDR3 nucleotides: TGTGCCAGCAGCTTAGTTGGCGGGGGGGCCAAGAATGAGCAGTTCTTC.

This chain links TRBV19 with TRBJ1-5, with TRBD1 as a possible D gene (6 bases). With 2 bases removed from V and 3 bases from J, the gap between germline ends came to 14 bases. CDR1 and CDR2 (germline): LNHDA, SQIVND (reference sequence). The CDR3 loop spans 16 amino acids. CDR3 nucleotide sequence: TGTGCCAGTAGTATAATCCGGACAGCCTTCAATCAGCCCCAGCATTTT. Its translation is CASSIIRTAFNQPQHF.

The gene calls are TRBV5-1 and TRBJ1-2; D may be TRBD1 (6 bases). Germline V CDR1 and CDR2: SGHRS, YFSETQ. The CDR3 loop spans 15 amino acids. V shed 4 bases and J shed 6 bases, with 19 bases lying between them. As DNA, the CDR3 is TGCGCCAGCAGCCGCCAGGGGATTTATGGTGATGGCTACACCTTC. Protein sequence: CASSRQGIYGDGYTF.

This clone was counted a few times. This rearrangement joins TRBV19 to TRBJ1-5, with a possible D match to TRBD1 (5 bases). The germline CDR1 and CDR2 sequences are LNHDA and SQIVND (reference sequence). The CDR3 consists of 15 residues. V shed 7 bases and J shed 3 bases, with 16 bases lying between them. The CDR3 sequence is CASIPRGGNNQPQHF. The CDR3 DNA reads TGTGCCAGTATCCCAAGGGGAGGAAACAATCAGCCCCAGCATTTT.

The chain recombines TRBV12-5 with TRBJ2-3; TRBD1 matches 8 bases. Germline V gives CDR1 LGHNT, CDR2 FRNRAP. V was clipped by 6 bases and J by 4 bases; unmatched bases: 3. The CDR3 spans 13 residues. The CDR3 reads CASGQGAPDTQYF. CDR3 in DNA: TGTGCTAGTGGGCAGGGGGCACCAGATACGCAGTATTTT.

This chain joins TRBV6-5 and TRBJ1-1; D is perhaps TRBD1 (5 bases). This CDR3 is 13 amino acids long. The ends were cut back, 6 bases at V and 8 bases at J, with 16 bases in the middle. Germline CDR1 reads MNHEY; CDR2 reads SVGAGI. CDR3 DNA: TGTGCCAGCAGGGCTAGGGGCTTTGCGGAAGCTTTCTTT. This encodes CASRARGFAEAFF.

The J gene is TRBJ2-3, the V gene TRBV3-1 (or the pseudogene TRBV3-2); D not certain. The V gene lost 2 bases and the J gene lost 0 bases, with 9 bases spanning the gap. The V gene's germline CDR1 is LGHDT and CDR2 YNNKEL (reference sequence). The CDR3 is 15 amino acids. CDR3 protein: CASSQSPTSTDTQYF. For the CDR3, the DNA is TGTGCCAGCAGCCAAAGCCCGACTAGCACAGATACGCAGTATTTT.

The V gene is TRBV10-1, the J gene TRBJ2-2; the D gene is possibly TRBD1 (6 bases). Trimming cost V 6 bases and J 0 bases, with 11 bases left between them. CDR1 is WNHNN, CDR2 SYGVQD, per germline (reference sequence). The CDR3 is made up of 15 amino acids. The CDR3, as DNA: TGCGCCAGCAGGGCGGACAGAACGAACACCGGGGAGCTGTTTTTT. It specifies CASRADRTNTGELFF.

The J gene is TRBJ2-7, the V gene TRBV3-1 (or the pseudogene TRBV3-2); D ambiguous. Germline lookup yields CDR1 LGHDT and CDR2 YNNKEL (reference sequence). Trimming took 0 bases from V and 4 from J, leaving 13 bases between them. This CDR3 contains 15 residues. The CDR3 nucleotides read TGTGCCAGCAGCCAAGATCCACAATCCAGGTACGAGCAGTACTTC. As protein: CASSQDPQSRYEQYF.

This chain connects TRBV6-4 to TRBJ2-2; D perhaps matches TRBD2 (5 bases). The V end lost 0 bases, the J end lost 7 bases, and 12 bases lay between the germline ends. CDR3 length equals 15 residues. Germline lookup yields CDR1 MRHNA and CDR2 SNTAGT. Here the CDR3 DNA reads TGTGCCAGCAGTGACTCTTACCGGGGAATCGGGGAGCTGTTTTTT. Protein product: CASSDSYRGIGELFF.

V gene TRBV28 combines with J gene TRBJ2-5; TRBD1 matches at 8 bases. This CDR3 has 14 amino acids. Looked up from germline, CDR1 is MDHEN and CDR2 is SYDVKM. Trimming removed 2 bases from V and 6 bases from J; junction bases left unmatched: 5. CDR3 nucleotide sequence: TGTGCCAGCAGTTTAGGACAGGGAGGACAGACCCAGTACTTC. Its translation: CASSLGQGGQTQYF. The complete variable domain, with remaining parts taken from reference TRBV28 and TRBJ2-5, reads DVKVTQSSRYLVKRTGEKVFLECVQDMDHENMFWYRQDPGLGLRLIYFSYDVKMKEKGDIPEGYSVSREKKERFSLILESASTNQTSMYLCASSLGQGGQTQYFGPGTRLLVL.

The chain is built from TRBV4-3 and TRBJ2-1; 9 bases map to TRBD1. CDR1 is LGHNA and CDR2 is YSLEER in the germline V gene. The trim removed 0 bases at V and 5 bases at J, leaving 5 bases unmatched. The length of the CDR3 is 16 residues. The CDR3 loop reads CASSQDKGQGHNEQFF. CDR3 nucleotide sequence: TGCGCCAGCAGCCAAGATAAGGGACAGGGCCACAATGAGCAGTTCTTC.

The V call is TRBV7-9, the J call TRBJ1-1, with 8 nucleotides matching TRBD1. V gave up 5 bases and J gave up 2 bases; unmatched junction bases: 7. This CDR3 spans 15 amino acids. The germline V gene has CDR1 SEHNR and CDR2 FQNEAQ (reference sequence). The CDR3 sequence: CASSVPGQVNTEAFF. The DNA of the CDR3 is TGTGCCAGCAGCGTACCGGGACAGGTAAACACTGAAGCTTTCTTT.

This clone was recorded a few times. V is TRBV3-1 (or the pseudogene TRBV3-2) and J is TRBJ1-6; D gene ambiguous. Trimming stripped 5 bases from V and 9 bases from J, with 20 bases between. The length of the CDR3 is 16 residues. CDR1 and CDR2 from the germline V gene are LGHDT and YNNKEL (reference sequence). The CDR3 region is CASSDPFRLLGSPLHF. CDR3 in DNA: TGTGCCAGCAGCGACCCCTTTAGACTGCTAGGTTCACCCCTCCACTTT.

This sequence joins TRBV6-4 and TRBJ1-1; TRBD1 matches at 12 bases. CDR3 size: 13 residues. The ends lost 2 bases at V and 10 bases at J; junction bases unmatched: 2. Germline CDR1 reads MRHNA; CDR2 reads SNTAGT. CDR3 sequence (DNA): TGTGCCAGCAGTGACGGGGGACAGGGGGCAGCTTTCTTT. This translates into CASSDGGQGAAFF.

CDR3 loop: CASSSGAGANVLTF. CDR3 DNA sequence: TGCGCCAGCAGCTCAGGGGCTGGGGCCAACGTCCTGACTTTC. The rearrangement links TRBV5-1 to TRBJ2-6; D might be TRBD1 (6 bases). This CDR3 is built from 14 residues. V gave up 3 bases and J gave up 2 bases, with 6 bases separating them. Germline CDR1 and CDR2: SGHRS and YFSETQ.

This clone has just a few counts. The rearrangement joins TRBV19 to TRBJ1-5, with a possible D match to TRBD1 (6 bases). V was pared by 8 bases and J by 6 bases, with 14 bases between. Germline CDR1 LNHDA, CDR2 SQIVND (reference sequence). The CDR3 has 13 amino acids. The CDR3 coding sequence is TGTGCCAGTTCACAAGGGGGTCCTCAGCCCCAGCATTTT. Protein: CASSQGGPQPQHF.

This clone was seen more than once but under ten times. The gene calls are TRBV5-1 and TRBJ2-2; TRBD1 matches 7 bases. V lost 3 bases and J lost 0; bases outside the gene matches: 5. The germline gives CDR1 SGHRS, CDR2 YFSETQ. This CDR3 contains 16 residues. The CDR3 loop is CASSWSGGTNTGELFF. The CDR3 DNA reads as TGCGCCAGCAGCTGGTCAGGGGGAACGAACACCGGGGAGCTGTTTTTT.

V is TRBV6-1 and J is TRBJ2-4; TRBD2 is a possible D gene (6 bases). Trimming left V 4 bases short and J 3 bases short, with 25 bases between. Germline CDR1 reads MNHNS; CDR2 reads SASEGT. The CDR3 totals 19 residues. CDR3 sequence (DNA): TGTGCCAGCAGTGCCGCACAAAGACGCGCGGGGTGGAGCAAAAACATTCAGTACTTC. The encoded protein is CASSAAQRRAGWSKNIQYF.

This clone turned up a few times. The chain is built from TRBV6-5 and TRBJ2-2; no clear D gene. The CDR3 is 14 amino acids. V was cut by 5 bases and J by 6 bases, with 13 bases left in between. Germline V lookup: CDR1 MNHEY, CDR2 SVGAGI. The CDR3 spells CASSPTPGPGELFF. CDR3 in DNA: TGTGCCAGCAGTCCTACTCCAGGTCCCGGGGAGCTGTTTTTT.

In DNA form, the CDR3 reads TGTGCCAGCAGCTTGGGAGGGGGCGCAGCCGGGGAGCTGTTTTTT. This gives the protein CASSLGGGAAGELFF. V usage is TRBV5-4 and J usage is TRBJ2-2; 7 nucleotides match TRBD1. CDR1 and CDR2 (germline): SGHNT, YYREEE (reference sequence). The CDR3 has 15 residues. The junction had 5 bases not matched to a gene; V was cut back by 0 bases and J by 6 bases.